This entry lists 14 T cell receptor beta chains sequenced from one sample in a study of T-cell reconstitution after alpha-beta-depleted transplantation in children. Preparation of the TCRbeta library used unique molecular identifiers. TCRdb redid the calling of the PCR reads with MiXCR, one entry per CDR3 protein. The sample has under 750,000 distinct CDR3 sequences; 23% are singletons. The material sequenced was PBMCs, mostly from graft donor cells, taken 360 days after TCRalphabeta/CD19-depleted stem cell transplant. All receptors derive from a boy younger than two who had a stem cell transplant for acute myeloid leukemia, so the T cells may come from the graft donor.

This CDR3 is CASLGASTDTQYF. In nucleotides, the CDR3 is TGTGCCAGCCTCGGAGCTAGCACAGATACGCAGTATTTT. V and J are TRBV12-3 or TRBV12-4 and TRBJ2-3; D remains ambiguous. This CDR3 region has 13 residues. With 8 bases removed from V and 0 bases from J, the gap between germline ends came to 9 bases.

This clonotype was recorded only once. The chain combines TRBV21-1 with TRBJ2-7. TRBV21-1 is a pseudogene. This CDR3 is 16 amino acids long. CDR3: CASSKVRDRGSYEQYV. The CDR3 DNA reads as TGTGCCAGCAGCAAAGTTCGAGACAGGGGCTCCTACGAGCAGTACGTC.

This rearrangement joins TRBV20-1 to TRBJ2-5; D is perhaps TRBD2 (5 bases). This CDR3 is built from 11 residues. Trimming shortened V by 4 bases and J by 3 bases, and 6 bases separated the two germline ends. Germline CDR1 is DFQATT and CDR2 is SNEGSKA (reference sequence). The CDR3 nucleotides are TGCAGTGCTAAAGCGGAAGAGACCCAGTACTTC. It encodes CSAKAEETQYF.

This clonotype was detected many times. The rearrangement joins TRBV29-1 to TRBJ1-3; D unresolved. The germline CDR1 and CDR2 sequences are SQVTM and ANQGSEA. The CDR3 spans 13 residues. V lost 0 bases and J 1 base, leaving 4 bases between the germline ends. As DNA, the CDR3 is TGCAGCGTTGAAGACGCGTCTGGAAACACCATATATTTT. This codes for CSVEDASGNTIYF.

The table lists this clonotype with a few counts. The chain carries TRBV19 and TRBJ2-5; the match to TRBD2 covers 9 bases. The CDR3 loop spans 14 amino acids. Germline loops: CDR1 LNHDA, CDR2 SQIVND (reference sequence). The V and J ends lost 5 bases and 5 bases, in that order; junction bases with no gene match: 6. In nucleotides, the CDR3 is TGTGCCAGTAGTCAGGCGGGGGGGCTGGAGACCCAGTACTTC. Protein product: CASSQAGGLETQYF. Together with reference TRBV19 and TRBJ2-5, the CDR3 gives the full variable domain: DGGITQSPKYLFRKEGQNVTLSCEQNLNHDAMYWYRQDPGQGLRLIYYSQIVNDFQKGDIAEGYSVSREKKESFPLTVTSAQKNPTAFYLCASSQAGGLETQYFGPGTRLLVL.

This sequence joins TRBV7-2 and TRBJ2-3; TRBD2 agrees at 7 bases. With V trimmed by 5 bases and J by 2 bases, 10 bases remained unmatched. The germline gives CDR1 SGHTA, CDR2 FQGNSA. The CDR3 totals 16 residues. In DNA, the CDR3 is TGTGCCAGCAGCCCGATAGGGCGGGAGATCACAGATACGCAGTATTTT. As protein: CASSPIGREITDTQYF.

This clonotype came up once. The rearrangement links TRBV5-5 to TRBJ2-5, with D unclear. The ends were cut back, 4 bases at V and 6 bases at J, with 13 bases in the middle. The CDR3 loop spans 13 amino acids. CDR1 is SGHKS, CDR2 YYEKEE, per germline (reference sequence). CDR3 region: CASSPGQMKTQYF. The CDR3, as DNA: TGTGCCAGCAGCCCTGGGCAGATGAAGACCCAGTACTTC.

This clonotype came up a few times. The gene calls are TRBV2 and TRBJ2-1, with 8 bases lining up with TRBD1. The CDR3 has 18 amino acids. Trimming took 6 bases from V and 6 from J; bases not matched to a gene: 19. Germline V gives CDR1 SNHLY, CDR2 FYNNEI. The DNA for the CDR3 is TGTGCCAGCAGGGACAGGGTCAATCCGCTAGTGAGGGGCAATGAGCAGTTCTTC. Residues: CASRDRVNPLVRGNEQFF.

This clonotype was observed a handful of times. Here the CDR3 DNA reads TGTGCCAGCTCGGCAGAGACCCAGTACTTC. It is translated as CASSAETQYF. This sequence joins TRBV28 and TRBJ2-5; D remains unclear. The CDR3 has 10 residues. Deletions cut 8 bases from V and 4 bases from J, with 5 bases between. The germline gives CDR1 MDHEN, CDR2 SYDVKM. Together with reference TRBV28 and TRBJ2-5, the CDR3 gives the full variable domain: DVKVTQSSRYLVKRTGEKVFLECVQDMDHENMFWYRQDPGLGLRLIYFSYDVKMKEKGDIPEGYSVSREKKERFSLILESASTNQTSMYLCASSAETQYFGPGTRLLVL.

This clonotype showed up many times. The chain is built from TRBV20-1 and TRBJ2-7; 11 nucleotides match TRBD2. Losses at the gene ends were 2 bases for V and 3 bases for J; bases not matched to a gene: 9. Looked up from germline, CDR1 is DFQATT and CDR2 is SNEGSKA (reference sequence). This CDR3 has 16 residues. CDR3 region: CSARTSGGRTDYEQYF. The CDR3 region has the DNA TGCAGTGCTAGAACTAGCGGGGGCCGAACTGACTACGAGCAGTACTTC.

The chain has TRBV5-1 and TRBJ1-1, with TRBD1 matching over 8 bases. Germline CDR1 SGHRS, CDR2 YFSETQ. CDR3 length equals 18 residues. Trimming took 4 bases from V and 0 from J; bases not matched to a gene: 14. In DNA form, the CDR3 reads TGCGCCAGCAGCAGGACACAGGGGGAGGGGATAATGAACACTGAAGCTTTCTTT. Protein: CASSRTQGEGIMNTEAFF.

This clonotype was observed a single time. This could be a read error, since a much larger clone is one nucleotide away. CDR3 sequence reads: CASSRTTLNQPQHF. CDR3 sequence (DNA): TGTGCCAGCAGCCGGACAACCCTTAATCAGCCCCAGCATTTT. The chain links TRBV7-2 to TRBJ1-5; TRBD1 is a possible D gene (5 bases). The V and J ends lost 5 bases and 4 bases respectively, with 12 bases between them. The germline gives CDR1 SGHTA, CDR2 FQGNSA. This CDR3 comprises 14 residues.

The genes are TRBV12-5 and TRBJ1-1; D unresolved. The CDR3 has 11 residues. V was pared by 5 bases and J by 8 bases, with 9 bases between. Looked up from germline, CDR1 is LGHNT and CDR2 is FRNRAP. CDR3 nucleotides: TGTGCTAGTGGTCCGGGGTTCGAAGCTTTCTTT. Encoded protein: CASGPGFEAFF. Complete variable domain (other parts from reference TRBV12-5 and TRBJ1-1): DARVTQTPRHKVTEMGQEVTMRCQPILGHNTVFWYRQTMMQGLELLAYFRNRAPLDDSGMPKDRFSAEMPDATLATLKIQPSEPRDSAVYFCASGPGFEAFFGQGTRLTVV.

The V and J genes are TRBV6-5 and TRBJ2-7, with D unresolved. CDR1 and CDR2 (germline): MNHEY, SVGAGI. The length of the CDR3 is 14 residues. Trimming took off 0 bases at V and 7 bases at J, with 13 bases between the two ends. The CDR3 sequence is CASSYSASSLEQYV. The CDR3 DNA sequence: TGTGCCAGCAGTTACTCGGCTAGTTCTCTGGAGCAGTACGTC.